Following are 28 T cell receptor beta chains from one sample sequenced in a study of monozygotic twins with inflammatory bowel disease. Reanalyzing the 5' RACE reads, TCRdb keeps one entry per CDR3 protein, without DNA. The sample's table shows 300,000 to 350,000 distinct CDR3 sequences. The sequencing sample was made of blood. The receptors were gathered from a human donor with ulcerative colitis or Crohn's disease, or a healthy co-twin of an affected twin (not recorded which).

The chain recombines TRBV27 with TRBJ2-7; no DNA is available, so the TRBD1 call from TCRdb remains unchecked. Germline values: CDR1 MNHEY, CDR2 SMNVEV (reference sequence). This CDR3 is 16 amino acids long. CDR3 in amino acids: CASSPGGKDYSYEQYF.

V usage is TRBV20-1 and J usage is TRBJ2-3; the D call from TCRdb, TRBD1, cannot be confirmed without DNA. The germline V gene encodes CDR1 DFQATT and CDR2 SNEGSKA (reference sequence). The CDR3 contains 13 residues. CDR3: CSASPGFTDTQYF.

The chain combines TRBV18 with TRBJ1-6. The CDR3 loop spans 13 amino acids. Germline CDR1 reads KGHSH; CDR2 reads LQKENI. The CDR3 is CASSPREDSPLHF.

The V and J genes are TRBV6-6 and TRBJ2-7. Germline V lookup: CDR1 MNHNY, CDR2 SVGAGI (reference sequence). This CDR3 contains 12 residues. CDR3: CASSYSILEQYF.

The chain recombines TRBV28 with TRBJ2-7; TCRdb's D gene call, TRBD1, goes unchecked for lack of DNA. The germline V gene encodes CDR1 MDHEN and CDR2 SYDVKM. CDR3 length equals 14 residues. This CDR3 is CASSSPGVSYEQYF.

This chain uses TRBV3-1 with TRBJ1-1; TCRdb reports TRBD1, a call that lacks DNA to check it against. Germline V gives CDR1 LGHDT, CDR2 YNNKEL (reference sequence). The length of the CDR3 is 17 residues. CDR3 protein: CASSHQLTGWMNTEAFF.

The chain has TRBV20-1 and TRBJ2-1; lacking DNA, the TRBD2 call made by TCRdb goes unchecked. Per germline, CDR1 DFQATT and CDR2 SNEGSKA (reference sequence). The CDR3 spans 18 residues. The CDR3 spells CSARGLAGKRVRNNEQFF.

This rearrangement joins TRBV20-1 to TRBJ1-2. The CDR3 covers 14 residues. Per the germline V gene, CDR1 is DFQATT and CDR2 is SNEGSKA (reference sequence). CDR3 residues: CSASSVWESYGYTF.

V and J are TRBV29-1 and TRBJ2-1; the TCRdb D gene call, TRBD2, has no DNA to confirm it. CDR1 SQVTM and CDR2 ANQGSEA come from the germline V gene. The CDR3 runs to 14 residues. The CDR3 reads CSAGGPLKNNEQFF.

The rearrangement links TRBV5-1 to TRBJ1-1; checking the TCRdb D call of TRBD1 is not possible without DNA. CDR3 length: 15 amino acids. Looked up from germline, CDR1 is SGHRS and CDR2 is YFSETQ. CDR3: CAGSPKDREGTEAFF.

The chain employs TRBV7-3 and TRBJ2-1; TCRdb outputs TRBD1, but without DNA this stays unchecked. This CDR3 contains 14 residues. Germline CDR1 reads SGHTA; CDR2 reads FQGTGA. The CDR3 protein is CASSPGGSYNEQFF.

The chain has TRBV7-2 and TRBJ2-3; the D gene TCRdb calls, TRBD1, cannot be checked with no DNA. Germline loops: CDR1 SGHTA, CDR2 FQGNSA. The CDR3 runs to 14 residues. The CDR3 loop reads CASSTGLAADTQYF.

The V gene is TRBV20-1, the J gene TRBJ1-1. The CDR3 has 13 amino acids. CDR1 and CDR2 (germline): DFQATT, SNEGSKA (reference sequence). CDR3: CSASVSLNTEAFF.

J is TRBJ1-1 and V is TRBV20-1. In germline, CDR1 is DFQATT, CDR2 SNEGSKA (reference sequence). CDR3 length: 11 amino acids. CDR3 sequence reads: CSARMNTEAFF.

This sequence joins TRBV5-1 and TRBJ1-1. Germline CDR1 reads SGHRS; CDR2 reads YFSETQ. The CDR3 consists of 13 residues. The chain's CDR3 is CASSKGGGSEAFF. Full variable domain (missing parts from reference TRBV5-1 and TRBJ1-1): KAGVTQTPRYLIKTRGQQVTLSCSPISGHRSVSWYQQTPGQGLQFLFEYFSETQRNKGNFPGRFSGRQFSNSRSEMNVSTLELGDSALYLCASSKGGGSEAFFGQGTRLTVV.

The rearrangement uses TRBV30 and TRBJ1-1. The CDR3 runs to 11 residues. Looked up from germline, CDR1 is GTSNPN and CDR2 is SVGIG (reference sequence). The CDR3 protein is CAWSRNTEAFF.

V usage is TRBV4-1 and J usage is TRBJ1-3. Germline-derived CDR1 and CDR2 are MGHRA and YSYEKL. This CDR3 region has 15 residues. The CDR3: CASSAPGGSGNTIYF.

The genes are TRBV5-4 and TRBJ2-3; the TCRdb call, TRBD2, lacks DNA for checking. The CDR3 runs to 16 residues. Germline V gene lookup returns CDR1 SGHNT and CDR2 YYREEE (reference sequence). The CDR3 loop reads CASSLALAGRTDTQYF.

The genes are TRBV24-1 and TRBJ2-1; as DNA is missing, the TRBD1 call by TCRdb cannot be tested. CDR1 and CDR2 (germline): KGHDR, SFDVKD. The CDR3 is 16 amino acids. The CDR3 region is CATSDPGAESYNEQFF.

This chain links TRBV4-3 with TRBJ2-7. Germline V gene lookup returns CDR1 LGHNA and CDR2 YSLEER. The CDR3 is 14 amino acids. The CDR3 reads CASSQDNGAYEQYF.

The rearrangement joins TRBV9 to TRBJ2-7; no DNA is available, so the TRBD1 call from TCRdb remains unchecked. Germline V gives CDR1 SGDLS, CDR2 YYNGEE. This CDR3 is built from 17 residues. CDR3 loop: CASSVLPGDSNPYEQYF.

The V and J genes are TRBV27 and TRBJ1-1; TCRdb's D call, TRBD1, is unchecked because there is no DNA. Germline values: CDR1 MNHEY, CDR2 SMNVEV (reference sequence). The CDR3 is made up of 16 amino acids. The CDR3 region is CASSSLGQAENTEAFF.

J is TRBJ2-1 and V is TRBV4-1; the D gene TCRdb calls, TRBD1, cannot be checked with no DNA. The CDR3 covers 15 residues. CDR1 and CDR2 (germline): MGHRA, YSYEKL. Here the CDR3 reads CASSQDVRGHYEQFF.

The V and J genes are TRBV27 and TRBJ2-5; TCRdb's D call of TRBD1 is untestable without DNA. The CDR3 loop spans 14 amino acids. Per the germline V gene, CDR1 is MNHEY and CDR2 is SMNVEV (reference sequence). The CDR3 loop reads CASSLSGGGQTQYF.

The V call is TRBV27, the J call TRBJ1-4; TCRdb gives TRBD1 as the D gene, but with no DNA this cannot be confirmed. CDR1 MNHEY and CDR2 SMNVEV come from the germline V gene (reference sequence). The CDR3 contains 14 residues. The CDR3 sequence: CASSLSRGGEKLFF. The complete variable domain, with remaining parts taken from reference TRBV27 and TRBJ1-4, reads EAQVTQNPRYLITVTGKKLTVTCSQNMNHEYMSWYRQDPGLGLRQIYYSMNVEVTDKGDVPEGYKVSRKEKRNFPLILESPSPNQTSLYFCASSLSRGGEKLFFGSGTQLSVL.

The V gene is TRBV4-1, the J gene TRBJ2-7; TCRdb selects TRBD1, and the lack of DNA leaves this call unchecked. Looked up from germline, CDR1 is MGHRA and CDR2 is YSYEKL. CDR3 length: 15 residues. CDR3: CASSQVQAGGYEQYF.

CDR3 region: CASSLVSGSLYGYTF. The chain employs TRBV7-8 and TRBJ1-2. Germline lookup yields CDR1 SGHVS and CDR2 FQNEAQ. The CDR3 is 15 amino acids.

The rearrangement joins TRBV7-2 to TRBJ2-3; the D call of TRBD1 rests on TCRdb alone, since no DNA is present to check it. From germline, CDR1 is SGHTA and CDR2 FQGNSA. The CDR3 totals 13 residues. Here the CDR3 reads CASSPSHTDTQYF.